One and the same sample provided the 13 T cell receptor beta chains below, sequenced in a study of CD8 T cells in ankylosing spondylitis. Findings and caveats of the study: Characteristic, it appeared, of ankylosing spondylitis blood was a TCR beta motif of about eight highly homologous variants.

MiXCR, applied by TCRdb to the 5' RACE reads, yields one record per CDR3 protein. Of approximately 400,000 distinct CDR3 sequences in the sample, approximately 17% were seen once. No antigens are known for them. What was sequenced was blood, either unsorted or a sorted T cell fraction (not recorded which). The source is a male donor with ankylosing spondylitis.

The table lists this clonotype with a few counts. V and J are TRBV4-3 and TRBJ2-7; D is unresolved. Germline V gene sequence: CDR1 LGHNA, CDR2 YSLEER. CDR3 length equals 13 residues. Trimming took 2 bases from V and 4 from J, leaving 9 bases between them. CDR3 residues: CASSQSLKYEQYF. CDR3 DNA sequence: TGCGCCAGCAGCCAATCCCTAAAATACGAGCAGTACTTC.

V gene TRBV10-3 combines with J gene TRBJ1-1; D remains unclear. V lost 3 bases and J 7 bases, leaving 12 bases between the germline ends. Germline loops: CDR1 ENHRY, CDR2 SYGVKD. There are 13 residues in the CDR3. CDR3: CAISEGQRGEAFF. CDR3 DNA: TGTGCCATCAGTGAAGGGCAGAGAGGTGAAGCTTTCTTT.

The V and J genes are TRBV6-1 and TRBJ1-4, with 7 bases that match TRBD1. Germline V gives CDR1 MNHNS, CDR2 SASEGT. Trimming at V came to 6 bases and at J to 5 bases, leaving 9 bases not matched to a gene. The CDR3 loop spans 15 amino acids. CDR3 DNA: TGTGCCAGCAGCCAAGGGACAGCTTCAAATGAAAAACTGTTTTTT. Protein: CASSQGTASNEKLFF.

The rearrangement links TRBV11-1 to TRBJ2-1; D tentatively reads TRBD1 or TRBD2 (5 bases each). V was pared by 0 bases and J by 7 bases, with 13 bases between. From germline, CDR1 is SGHAT and CDR2 FQDESV (reference sequence). The CDR3 has 15 residues. The CDR3 bases are TGTGCCAGCAGCTTAGCGGTGACCGAGGGGAATGAGCAGTTCTTC. Translating gives CASSLAVTEGNEQFF.

The chain recombines TRBV2 with TRBJ2-1, with 9 positions matching TRBD1. The CDR3 spans 13 residues. Germline loops: CDR1 SNHLY, CDR2 FYNNEI. J lost 7 bases, V lost 6 bases, and 4 bases had no gene match. The CDR3 reads CASRGTGQNEQFF. In DNA form, the CDR3 reads TGTGCCAGCAGGGGGACAGGGCAGAATGAGCAGTTCTTC.

The chain's CDR3 is CASSKGTGANTEAFF. DNA of the CDR3: TGCGCCAGCAGCAAAGGGACAGGGGCGAACACTGAAGCTTTCTTT. This chain joins TRBV5-1 and TRBJ1-1, with TRBD1 matching over 10 bases. Germline V lookup: CDR1 SGHRS, CDR2 YFSETQ. V shed 4 bases and J 1 base; nucleotides not matched to a gene: 4. The length of the CDR3 is 15 residues. Supplemented by reference TRBV5-1 and TRBJ1-1, the full variable domain reads KAGVTQTPRYLIKTRGQQVTLSCSPISGHRSVSWYQQTPGQGLQFLFEYFSETQRNKGNFPGRFSGRQFSNSRSEMNVSTLELGDSALYLCASSKGTGANTEAFFGQGTRLTVV.

The chain employs TRBV7-8 and TRBJ2-5, with TRBD2 as a possible D gene (5 bases). The ends were cut back, 8 bases at V and 5 bases at J, with 12 bases in the middle. Germline V lookup: CDR1 SGHVS, CDR2 FQNEAQ. The CDR3 covers 12 residues. CDR3 in DNA: TGTGCCAGCCGATACGGGGTGGAGACCCAGTACTTC. It is translated as CASRYGVETQYF.

This clonotype was found many times. The CDR3: CASSLALGRQHGYTF. CDR3 sequence (DNA): TGTGCCAGCAGCTTAGCGCTCGGCAGACAGCATGGCTACACCTTC. This rearrangement joins TRBV7-8 to TRBJ1-2, with a tentative D call TRBD1 (5 bases). The CDR3 totals 15 residues. Germline V gene data show CDR1 as SGHVS and CDR2 as FQNEAQ. The V and J ends lost 0 bases and 6 bases respectively, with 14 bases between them.

The rearrangement joins TRBV7-3 to TRBJ1-4, with TRBD1 matching 8 bases. Looked up from germline, CDR1 is SGHTA and CDR2 is FQGTGA. There are 18 residues in the CDR3. Trimming took 1 base from V and 4 from J; bases not matched to a gene: 11. The CDR3 here is CASSLKLARGRINEKLFF. The CDR3 bases are TGTGCCAGCAGCTTAAAGTTAGCCAGGGGGCGGATTAATGAAAAACTGTTTTTT.

The chain carries TRBV6-5 and TRBJ1-1; 8 bases agree with TRBD1. This CDR3 is 17 amino acids long. The germline V gene encodes CDR1 MNHEY and CDR2 SVGAGI. Trimming cost V 4 bases and J 4 bases; bases outside gene matches: 14. DNA of the CDR3: TGTGCCAGCAGTTCGCCCTCATACAGGGGGACTAGCACTGAAGCTTTCTTT. This gives the protein CASSSPSYRGTSTEAFF.

This clonotype has more than one count but fewer than ten. V gene TRBV20-1 combines with J gene TRBJ2-1, with D perhaps matching TRBD1 (6 bases). CDR3 length equals 14 residues. Deletions cut 3 bases from V and 9 bases from J, with 18 bases between. CDR1 DFQATT and CDR2 SNEGSKA come from the germline V gene (reference sequence). In nucleotides, the CDR3 is TGCAGTGCTAGTATGTCTAGGGTACAGGGTGAGCAGTTCTTC. The encoded protein is CSASMSRVQGEQFF.

There are many counts of this clonotype. The V and J genes are TRBV6-5 and TRBJ1-2; D is undetermined. Germline CDR1 and CDR2: MNHEY and SVGAGI. The CDR3 contains 12 residues. The V end was cut by 6 bases, the J end by 8 bases, with 13 bases between. The CDR3, as DNA: TGTGCCAGCAGCCCTGGGTTGGGGGGCTACACCTTC. Amino acid sequence: CASSPGLGGYTF.

This clonotype turned up a few times. CDR3 sequence reads: CASSQRQAKNIQYF. As DNA, the CDR3 is TGTGCCAGCAGCCAAAGACAGGCCAAAAACATTCAGTACTTC. The chain couples TRBV3-1 to TRBJ2-4, with a possible D match to TRBD1 (5 bases). Between the trimmed V and J ends, which lost 2 bases and 1 base, there was a span of 6 bases. The CDR3 contains 14 residues. CDR1 is LGHDT, CDR2 YNNKEL, per germline (reference sequence).